This T cell receptor (beta chain) stems from a study of blood T cell repertoires in COVID-19. TCRdb's table, derived via immunoSEQ multiplex PCR, lists solely in-frame clones and lacks some. The profile covers about 140,000 clones, with 84% appearing a single time and under 4.5% taken by the ten largest. This CDR3 region has 15 residues. The germline V gene encodes CDR1 LNHNV and CDR2 YYDKDF (reference sequence). Trimming removed 5 bases at V and 3 bases at J, with 15 bases between. V usage is TRBV15 and J usage is TRBJ2-3; a possible D gene is TRBD2 (5 bases). The receptor was isolated from a man in his fifties or sixties in a cohort exposed to, infected with or recovered from COVID-19 (not recorded which). The sample consisted of PBMCs or T cells enriched from blood (not recorded which). CDR3 bases: TGTGCCACCAGCGAGGGAACCTCCGGGACAGATACGCAGTATTTT. It is translated as CATSEGTSGTDTQYF.